The next 7 T cell receptor beta chains were all read from a single sample in a study of shared clonotypes between healthy human individuals (dated by TCRdb to the early 2020s). The library relied on the immunoSEQ multiplex PCR assay. The table was pulled from immuneACCESS by TCRdb, which kept in-frame rearrangements only. Such tables lose some clones; where checked, under half of the loss comes from unresolved V genes, and the rest has no known cause. Present in this sample are some 2.1 million clones, around 95% of which were seen just once. Around 1.7% of the sample is taken by the ten largest. For the CD8 naive samples, CD45RO-negative cells were positively selected for CCR7, yielding a CD45RA+CCR7+ population from which TemRA cells were excluded. Sequenced input: naive CD8+ T cells from PBMCs. The cell subset or site label of this sample denotes: CD45RA+CCR7+. The source is a man between 18 and 35 years old in good health. Some clones in this sample may be carry-over from other donors' samples.

Comments on this clone: Different DNA sequences within this sample yield the same CDR3. This chain connects TRBV5-1 to TRBJ2-7; 7 bases map to TRBD1. With V trimmed by 2 bases and J by 3 bases, 5 bases remained unmatched. This CDR3 comprises 14 residues. CDR1 SGHRS and CDR2 YFSETQ come from the germline V gene. Written as DNA, the CDR3 is TGCGCCAGCAGCTTACGGGACAGCAGCTACGAGCAGTACTTC. Amino acids: CASSLRDSSYEQYF.

V and J are TRBV5-1 and TRBJ2-2; perhaps D is TRBD1 or TRBD2 (5 bases each). Germline values: CDR1 SGHRS, CDR2 YFSETQ. V lost 2 bases, J lost 4 bases, and 9 bases lay in between. The CDR3 contains 14 residues. CDR3 protein: CASSFTGGTGELFF. CDR3 DNA sequence: TGCGCCAGCAGCTTTACAGGAGGCACCGGGGAGCTGTTTTTT. The entire variable domain, with the rest obtained from reference TRBV5-1 and TRBJ2-2, is as follows: KAGVTQTPRYLIKTRGQQVTLSCSPISGHRSVSWYQQTPGQGLQFLFEYFSETQRNKGNFPGRFSGRQFSNSRSEMNVSTLELGDSALYLCASSFTGGTGELFFGEGSRLTVL.

The chain carries TRBV27 and TRBJ2-7, with D possibly matching TRBD2 (6 bases). CDR3 length equals 13 residues. The V gene's germline CDR1 is MNHEY and CDR2 SMNVEV (reference sequence). V lost 7 bases, J lost 3 bases, and 13 bases lay in between. As DNA, the CDR3 is TGTGCCAGCAATAGTCCGGGAGACTACGAGCAGTACTTC. Encoded protein: CASNSPGDYEQYF.

The chain uses TRBV6-1 and TRBJ1-3; no clear D. CDR1 is MNHNS, CDR2 SASEGT, per germline. The CDR3 has 15 amino acids. The V end was cut by 6 bases, the J end by 0 bases, with 12 bases between. The CDR3 is CASSFDTSSGNTIYF. The DNA for the CDR3 is TGTGCCAGCAGCTTCGACACCAGCTCTGGAAACACCATATATTTT.

This sequence joins TRBV4-3 and TRBJ2-1; D unclear. Germline CDR1 and CDR2: LGHNA and YSLEER. The CDR3 is 19 amino acids. Deletions cut 3 bases from V and 4 bases from J, with 25 bases between. The DNA of the CDR3 is TGCGCCAGCAGCCAGGAGATCCCCACACCCGGATGGCCGTACAATGAGCAGTTCTTC. This translates into CASSQEIPTPGWPYNEQFF.

The gene calls are TRBV27 and TRBJ1-4, with a possible D match to TRBD1 (5 bases). CDR1 MNHEY and CDR2 SMNVEV come from the germline V gene (reference sequence). Trimming took 5 bases from V and 6 from J, leaving 19 bases between them. This CDR3 has 16 residues. DNA for the CDR3: TGTGCCAGCAGTCCCTCCCCTGACAGTGTCTATGAAAAACTGTTTTTT. Translation gives CASSPSPDSVYEKLFF.

The chain links TRBV13 to TRBJ2-1; 13 bases are a match to TRBD2. This CDR3 has 17 amino acids. Per germline, CDR1 PRHDT and CDR2 FYEKMQ (reference sequence). With 4 bases clipped from V and 7 bases from J, the junction kept 10 bases outside the gene matches. The CDR3 nucleotides are TGTGCCAGCAGCTCCCGACTAGCGGGAGGAAGTTTGAATGAGCAGTTCTTC. As protein: CASSSRLAGGSLNEQFF.